This T cell receptor beta chain was identified during a study of T cells expressing NK-cell markers. Study overall: TCR beta repertoires came from sorted CD3+CD56+NKG2C+, CD3+CD56+NKG2C- and CD3+CD56-NKG2C+ T cells.

Following a re-call of the 5' RACE reads, TCRdb has one entry per CDR3 protein and lacks DNA. This repertoire includes roughly 280,000 distinct CDR3 sequences. This TCR came from a man younger than 35 in good health. Sequencing input: blood T cells: a sorted CD56 or NKG2C T cell subset, CD4+ or CD8+ T cells, or bulk PBMC T cells (not recorded which).

CDR3 sequence reads: CASSSRGWYQETQYF. This chain joins TRBV5-6 and TRBJ2-5; TCRdb's D gene call, TRBD1, goes unchecked for lack of DNA. This CDR3 region has 15 residues. Per the germline V gene, CDR1 is SGHDT and CDR2 is YYEEEE.